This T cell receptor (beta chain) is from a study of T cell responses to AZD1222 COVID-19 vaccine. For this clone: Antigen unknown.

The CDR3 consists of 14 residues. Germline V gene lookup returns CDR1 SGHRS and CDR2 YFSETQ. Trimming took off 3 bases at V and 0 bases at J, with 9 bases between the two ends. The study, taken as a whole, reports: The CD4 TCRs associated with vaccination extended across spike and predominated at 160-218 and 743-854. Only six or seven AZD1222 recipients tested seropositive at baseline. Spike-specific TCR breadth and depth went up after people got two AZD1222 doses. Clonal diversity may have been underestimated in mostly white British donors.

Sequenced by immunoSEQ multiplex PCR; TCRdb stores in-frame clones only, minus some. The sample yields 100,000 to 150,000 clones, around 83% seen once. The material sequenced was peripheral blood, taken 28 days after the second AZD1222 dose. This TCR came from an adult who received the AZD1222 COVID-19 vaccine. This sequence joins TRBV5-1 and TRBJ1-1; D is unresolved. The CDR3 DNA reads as TGCGCCAGCAGCTATGACGTCCTGAACACTGAAGCTTTCTTT. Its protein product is CASSYDVLNTEAFF.